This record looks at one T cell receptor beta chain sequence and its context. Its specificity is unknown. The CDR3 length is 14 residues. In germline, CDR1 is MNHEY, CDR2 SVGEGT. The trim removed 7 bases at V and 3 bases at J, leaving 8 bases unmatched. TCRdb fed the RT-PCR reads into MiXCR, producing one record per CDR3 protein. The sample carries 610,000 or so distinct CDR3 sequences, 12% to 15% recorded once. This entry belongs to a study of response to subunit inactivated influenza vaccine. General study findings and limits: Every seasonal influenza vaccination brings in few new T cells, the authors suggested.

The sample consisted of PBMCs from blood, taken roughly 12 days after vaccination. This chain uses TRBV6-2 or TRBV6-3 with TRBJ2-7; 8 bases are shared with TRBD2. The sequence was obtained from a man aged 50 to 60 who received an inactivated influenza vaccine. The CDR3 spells CASKERSGSYEQYF. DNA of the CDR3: TGTGCCAGCAAAGAACGCAGCGGGAGCTACGAGCAGTACTTC.